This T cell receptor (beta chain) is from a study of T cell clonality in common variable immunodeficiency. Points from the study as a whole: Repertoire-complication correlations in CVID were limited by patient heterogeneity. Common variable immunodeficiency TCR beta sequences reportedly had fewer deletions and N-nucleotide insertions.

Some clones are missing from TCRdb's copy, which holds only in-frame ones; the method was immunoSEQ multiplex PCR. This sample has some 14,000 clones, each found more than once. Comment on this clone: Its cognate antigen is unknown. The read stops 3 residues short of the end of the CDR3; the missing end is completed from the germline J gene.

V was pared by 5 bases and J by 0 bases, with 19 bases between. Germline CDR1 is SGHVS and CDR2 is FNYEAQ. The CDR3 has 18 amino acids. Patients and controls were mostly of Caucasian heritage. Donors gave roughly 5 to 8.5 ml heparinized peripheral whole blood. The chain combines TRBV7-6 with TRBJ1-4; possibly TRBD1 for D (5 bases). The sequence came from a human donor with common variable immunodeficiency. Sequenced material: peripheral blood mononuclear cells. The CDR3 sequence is CASSLRISQGATNEKLFF. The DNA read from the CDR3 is TGTGCCAGCAGCCTACGTATATCGCAGGGCGCAACTAATGAAAAA.